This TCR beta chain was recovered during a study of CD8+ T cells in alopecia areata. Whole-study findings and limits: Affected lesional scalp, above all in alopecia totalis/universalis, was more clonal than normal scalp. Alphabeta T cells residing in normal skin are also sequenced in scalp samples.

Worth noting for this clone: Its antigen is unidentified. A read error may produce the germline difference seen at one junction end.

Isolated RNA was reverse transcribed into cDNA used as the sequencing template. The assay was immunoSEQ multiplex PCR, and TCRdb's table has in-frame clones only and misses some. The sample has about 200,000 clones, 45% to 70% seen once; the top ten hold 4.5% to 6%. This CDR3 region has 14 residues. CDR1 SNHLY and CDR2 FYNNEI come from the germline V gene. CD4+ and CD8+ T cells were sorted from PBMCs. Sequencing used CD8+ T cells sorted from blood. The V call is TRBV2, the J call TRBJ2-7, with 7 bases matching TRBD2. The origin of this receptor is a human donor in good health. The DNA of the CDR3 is TGTGCCAGCAATACGAGGGAGGGCTCCGACGAGCAGTACTTC. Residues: CASNTREGSDEQYF.